This T cell receptor beta chain was profiled in a study of monozygotic twins with inflammatory bowel disease. Amplification used two nested PCRs: around 17 cycles, then approximately 9 cycles, on TCRalpha/TCRbeta cDNA. TCRdb re-called the 5' RACE reads and catalogs CDR3 proteins one per entry, DNA excluded. The sample table includes around 450,000 distinct CDR3 sequences. In regard to this clonotype: No antigen is known for it.

CDR1 and CDR2 from the germline V gene are LNHDA and SQIVND (reference sequence). The CDR3 loop spans 13 amino acids. General study findings and limits: Repertoires of patients may have been made more variable by differing immunosuppressive treatments. There was no way to distinguish the different T cell subtypes.

The chain recombines TRBV19 with TRBJ2-7; as DNA is missing, the TRBD1 call by TCRdb cannot be tested. This receptor was identified in a human donor with ulcerative colitis or Crohn's disease, or a healthy co-twin of an affected twin (not recorded which). Input material: blood. The CDR3 sequence: CASSATPGYEQYF.